This TCR beta chain was sequenced during a study of blood T cell repertoires in COVID-19. Overall study context: In each case, the material was cDNA or gDNA derived from T cells, B-cell-depleted T cells, or PBMCs.

Original processing notes: Estimated nucleated cell counts came from reference gene primer amplification. Assay used: immunoSEQ multiplex PCR; TCRdb lists only in-frame clones, some missing. V, J and clone size are taken as reported in that table, and D and trimming were inferred from the DNA itself. The sample has some 99,000 clones, 84% seen once. The specimen sequenced was peripheral blood. This clonotype originated in a woman in her fifties or sixties with acute or convalescent COVID-19.

CDR3 coding DNA: TGCGCCAGCAGCTTGGCGGCTAGCGGGGCACAAGAGACCCAGTACTTC. As protein: CASSLAASGAQETQYF. This chain connects TRBV5-1 to TRBJ2-5; 9 bases are a match to TRBD2. V gave up 0 bases and J gave up 2 bases; unmatched junction bases: 5. The CDR3 is made up of 16 amino acids. Looked up from germline, CDR1 is SGHRS and CDR2 is YFSETQ.